This TCR beta chain originates from a study of STAT5B mutations in CD4+ large granular lymphocyte leukemia. Study-wide background: Healthy donors showed HLA-associated enrichment of the CDR3 'QG' motif.

Comment on this clone: Its antigen is unknown.

Study conclusions and caveats: No patients shared main leukemic clonotypes, though about 25% appeared at low frequency elsewhere. 8/27 top patient clones versus 2/35 control clones were TRBV06-family.

The survey-level immunoSEQ assay was used. Sequenced by immunoSEQ multiplex PCR; TCRdb stores in-frame clones only, minus some. Altogether 40,000 to 45,000 clones are present, roughly 80% being singletons, with the ten largest covering under 0.4%. The CDR3 has 14 amino acids. Germline-derived CDR1 and CDR2 are GTSNPN and SVGIG (reference sequence). V lost 0 bases and J lost 3, with 12 bases in between. Material for sequencing was CD4+ T cells from blood buffy coats. This TCR was sampled from a human donor in good health. The rearrangement uses TRBV30 and TRBJ2-7; D is possibly TRBD1 or TRBD2 (7 bases each). CDR3 sequence reads: CAWSVAGGGYEQYF. The CDR3 DNA follows: TGTGCCTGGAGTGTGGCAGGGGGGGGCTACGAGCAGTACTTC. Filled out from reference TRBV30 and TRBJ2-7, the complete variable domain reads SQTIHQWPATLVQPVGSPLSLECTVEGTSNPNLYWYRQAAGRGLQLLFYSVGIGQISSEVPQNLSASRPQDRQFILSSKKLLLSDSGFYLCAWSVAGGGYEQYFGPGTRLTVT.